The 3 T cell receptor beta chains listed next were all sequenced from one sample in a study of regulatory T cells in long-lasting Graves disease. iRepertoire HTBI primers and Arm-PCR of CDR3 regions built TCR beta libraries. One entry per CDR3 protein, called by TCRdb with MiXCR from the multiplex PCR reads. The sample shows 400,000 or so distinct CDR3 sequences, roughly a quarter of them seen only once. Time point described: persistent/refractory GD, antithyroid drugs over 5 years with positive TRAb. Extracted PBMC RNA gave rise to the TCR library. The sample here was peripheral blood mononuclear cells (PBMCs), taken when the disease was refractory, from a patient treated with antithyroid drugs. The receptors originated from a female donor with Graves disease.

Worth noting for this clonotype: The junction departs from the called germline gene at one end, perhaps through a read error. V gene TRBV6-9 combines with J gene TRBJ1-1; 10 bases align to TRBD1. CDR1 MNHGY and CDR2 SVAAGI come from the germline V gene. CDR3 length: 20 amino acids. CDR3 sequence reads: CASSYSNPPGQGIGNTEASF. The CDR3 DNA is TGTGCCAGCAGTTACTCAAATCCCCCGGGACAGGGGATTGGGAACACTGAAGCTTCCTTT.

The rearrangement joins TRBV30 to TRBJ1-1; D not resolved. Trimming stripped 2 bases from V and 1 base from J, with 8 bases between. Germline CDR1 and CDR2: GTSNPN and SVGIG (reference sequence). The CDR3 extends over 13 amino acids. DNA for the CDR3: TGTGCCTGGAGTCGGAGACAGAACACTGAAGCTTTCTTT. Translation: CAWSRRQNTEAFF.

A note on this clonotype: This clone may be a read error of a much larger clone one base away. The chain uses TRBV2 and TRBJ2-7; D is undetermined. Germline V gene data show CDR1 as SNHLY and CDR2 as FYNNEI. This CDR3 contains 12 residues. CDR3 region: CARRIARYEQYF. CDR3 coding DNA: TGTGCCCGCAGGATAGCACGCTACGAGCAGTACTTC.